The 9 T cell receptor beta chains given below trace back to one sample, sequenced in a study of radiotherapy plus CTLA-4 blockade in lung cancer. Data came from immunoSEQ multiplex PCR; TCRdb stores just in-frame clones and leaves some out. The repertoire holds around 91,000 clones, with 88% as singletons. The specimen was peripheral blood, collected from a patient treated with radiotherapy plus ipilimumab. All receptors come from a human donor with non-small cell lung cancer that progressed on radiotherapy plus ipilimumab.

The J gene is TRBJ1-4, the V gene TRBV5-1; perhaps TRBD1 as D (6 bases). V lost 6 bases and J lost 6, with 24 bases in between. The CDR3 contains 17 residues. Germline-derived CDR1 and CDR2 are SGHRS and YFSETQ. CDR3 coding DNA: TGCGCCAGCAAAGCAGGGGTCGGCCTTGGATTTGATGAAAAACTGTTTTTT. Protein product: CASKAGVGLGFDEKLFF.

Here the CDR3 reads CASSVGGRLETQYF. CDR3 DNA: TGTGCCAGCAGCGTAGGAGGCCGTCTGGAGACCCAGTACTTC. The gene calls are TRBV9 and TRBJ2-5; no reliable D call. The V end lost 0 bases, the J end lost 5 bases, and 11 bases lay between the germline ends. Germline CDR1 SGDLS, CDR2 YYNGEE. The CDR3 consists of 14 residues. Complete variable domain (other parts from reference TRBV9 and TRBJ2-5): DSGVTQTPKHLITATGQRVTLRCSPRSGDLSVYWYQQSLDQGLQFLIQYYNGEERAKGNILERFSAQQFPDLHSELNLSSLELGDSALYFCASSVGGRLETQYFGPGTRLLVL.

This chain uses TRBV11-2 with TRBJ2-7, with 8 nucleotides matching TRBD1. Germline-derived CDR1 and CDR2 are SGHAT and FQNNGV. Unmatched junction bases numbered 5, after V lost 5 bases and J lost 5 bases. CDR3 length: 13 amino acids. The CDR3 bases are TGTGCCAGCAGCCGACAGGGGACCCACGAGCAGTACTTC. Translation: CASSRQGTHEQYF.

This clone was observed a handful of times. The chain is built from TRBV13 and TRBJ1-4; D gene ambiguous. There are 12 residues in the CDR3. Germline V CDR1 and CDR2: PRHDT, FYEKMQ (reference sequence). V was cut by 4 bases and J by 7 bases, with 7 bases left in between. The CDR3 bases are TGTGCCAGCAGCTCGAGATTTGAAAAACTGTTTTTT. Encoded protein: CASSSRFEKLFF.

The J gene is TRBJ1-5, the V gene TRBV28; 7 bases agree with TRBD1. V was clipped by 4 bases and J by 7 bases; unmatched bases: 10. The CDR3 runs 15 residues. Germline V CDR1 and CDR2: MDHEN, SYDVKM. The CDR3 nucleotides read TGTGCCAGCAGTTCCCGGACAGGTGGATTCCAGCCCCAGCATTTT. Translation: CASSSRTGGFQPQHF.

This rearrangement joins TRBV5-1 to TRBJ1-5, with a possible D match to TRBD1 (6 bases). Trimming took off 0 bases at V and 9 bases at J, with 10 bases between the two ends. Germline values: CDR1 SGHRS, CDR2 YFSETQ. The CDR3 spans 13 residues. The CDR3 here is CASSLEGELPQHF. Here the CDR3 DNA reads TGCGCCAGCAGCTTGGAGGGGGAATTGCCCCAGCATTTT.

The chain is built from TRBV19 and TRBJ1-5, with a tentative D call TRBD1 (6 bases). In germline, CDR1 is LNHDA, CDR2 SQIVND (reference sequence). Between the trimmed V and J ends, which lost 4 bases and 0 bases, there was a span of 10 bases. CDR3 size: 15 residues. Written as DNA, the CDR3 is TGTGCCAGTAGTACGACAGGTGTTAGCAATCAGCCCCAGCATTTT. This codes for CASSTTGVSNQPQHF.

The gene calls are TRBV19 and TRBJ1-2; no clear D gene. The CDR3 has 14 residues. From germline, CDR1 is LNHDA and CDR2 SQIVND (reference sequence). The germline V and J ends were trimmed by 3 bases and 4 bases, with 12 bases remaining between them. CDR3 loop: CASSIYGRPYGYTF. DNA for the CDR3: TGTGCCAGTAGTATTTACGGCAGGCCCTATGGCTACACCTTC.

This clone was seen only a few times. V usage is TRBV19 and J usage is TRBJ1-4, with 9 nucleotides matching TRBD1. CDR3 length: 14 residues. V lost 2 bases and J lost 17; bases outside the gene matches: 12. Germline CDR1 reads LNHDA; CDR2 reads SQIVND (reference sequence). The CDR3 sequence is CASSIPQQGANRFF. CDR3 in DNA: TGTGCCAGTAGTATACCCCAACAGGGGGCAAATCGTTTTTTT.